The rows below give T cell receptor beta chains drawn from one sample of a study of human T cells and chemical hapten exposure. TCRdb fed the 5' RACE reads into MiXCR, producing one record per CDR3 protein. The sample has 95,000 to 120,000 distinct CDR3 sequences, roughly 18% seen once; the top ten hold around 2.8%. These TCRs come from a human donor in good health. Both conserved end residues are part of each CDR3. A D gene is named only where the DNA matches it firmly. A clone size is listed for some rows: how often the clone was seen (once, few, many), or a class if it is expanded.

J gene	V gene	clone size	D gene	CDR3 protein	CDR3 DNA
TRBJ2-1	TRBV24-1	NA	NA	CATSDPTTIQFF	TGTGCCACCAGTGATCCAACTACTATCCAGTTCTTC
TRBJ2-7	TRBV20-1	few	TRBD2	CSARASGRGGYEQYF	TGCAGTGCTAGAGCCAGCGGGAGGGGCGGCTACGAGCAGTACTTC
TRBJ2-5	TRBV4-2	few	NA	CASSQGGSVETQYF	TGTGCCAGCAGCCAAGGGGGTAGCGTAGAGACCCAGTACTTC
TRBJ2-5	TRBV6-5	NA	NA	CASRVLGLQETQYF	TGTGCCAGCAGGGTGCTCGGGTTACAAGAGACCCAGTACTTC
TRBJ1-2	TRBV14	many	NA	CASSQSWTDSYGYTF	TGTGCCAGCAGCCAATCTTGGACAGATTCGTATGGCTACACCTTC
TRBJ2-1	TRBV20-1	many	TRBD1	CSARDPGQGANEQFF	TGCAGTGCTAGAGATCCCGGACAGGGGGCCAATGAGCAGTTCTTC
TRBJ1-5	TRBV3-1	NA	NA	CASSQGNRGHNQPQHF	TGTGCCAGCAGCCAGGGCAACCGGGGTCACAATCAGCCCCAGCATTTT
TRBJ2-2	TRBV3-1	few	NA	CASSHFTGELFF	TGTGCCAGCAGCCATTTCACCGGGGAGCTGTTTTTT
TRBJ2-3	TRBV20-1	NA	NA	CSAAVGGTDTQYF	TGCAGTGCCGCGGTGGGGGGCACAGATACGCAGTATTTT
TRBJ2-3	TRBV2	few	NA	CASSPRHWSTTDTQYF	TGTGCCAGCAGTCCGAGACACTGGAGCACCACAGATACGCAGTATTTT
TRBJ2-3	TRBV4-1	NA	NA	CASSQVRQSADTQYF	TGCGCCAGCAGCCAAGTCCGGCAGTCCGCAGATACGCAGTATTTT
TRBJ2-7	TRBV28	few	TRBD1	CASSLAGTGGREQYF	TGTGCCAGCAGTTTAGCCGGGACAGGGGGCAGGGAGCAGTACTTC
TRBJ2-2	TRBV12-3/TRBV12-4	NA	NA	CASTTNPRQVGELFF	TGTGCCAGCACCACCAACCCCCGACAGGTCGGGGAGCTGTTTTTT
TRBJ1-2	TRBV7-2	few	NA	CASSFVDRSNYGYTF	TGTGCCAGCAGCTTTGTAGACAGGTCGAACTATGGCTACACCTTC
TRBJ2-3	TRBV7-9	NA	TRBD2	CASSSVTSGPSTDTQYF	TGTGCCAGCAGCTCCGTCACTAGCGGACCTAGCACAGATACGCAGTATTTT
TRBJ1-1	TRBV15	few	NA	CATSSTGLEAFF	TGTGCCACCAGCAGCACGGGACTTGAAGCTTTCTTT
TRBJ1-4	TRBV9	NA	TRBD1	CASSVTGTNEKLFF	TGTGCCAGCAGCGTGACAGGGACTAATGAAAAACTGTTTTTT
TRBJ2-3	TRBV7-9	few	TRBD1	CASSFAAGGNTDTQYF	TGTGCCAGCAGCTTTGCGGCAGGGGGCAACACAGATACGCAGTATTTT
TRBJ1-2	TRBV24-1	few	TRBD1	CATSAGTDVYGYTF	TGTGCCACCAGTGCAGGGACAGACGTCTATGGCTACACCTTC